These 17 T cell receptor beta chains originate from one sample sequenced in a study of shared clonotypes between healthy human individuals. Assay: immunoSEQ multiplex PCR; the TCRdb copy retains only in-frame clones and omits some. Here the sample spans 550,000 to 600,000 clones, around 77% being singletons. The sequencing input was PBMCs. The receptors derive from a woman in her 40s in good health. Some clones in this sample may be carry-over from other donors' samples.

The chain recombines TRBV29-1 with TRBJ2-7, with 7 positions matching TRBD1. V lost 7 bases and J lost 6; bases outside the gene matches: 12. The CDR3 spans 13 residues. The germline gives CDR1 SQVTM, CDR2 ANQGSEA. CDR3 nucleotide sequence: TGCAGCGCTGGCACGGGCAGGGGGTTCGAGCAGTACTTC. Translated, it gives CSAGTGRGFEQYF.

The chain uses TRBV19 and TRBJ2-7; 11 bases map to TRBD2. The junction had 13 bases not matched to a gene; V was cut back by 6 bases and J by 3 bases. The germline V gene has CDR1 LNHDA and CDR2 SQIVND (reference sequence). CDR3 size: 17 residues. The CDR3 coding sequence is TGTGCCAGTAGGGGGGTTTGGACTAGCGGGCTTTTCTACGAGCAGTACTTC. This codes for CASRGVWTSGLFYEQYF. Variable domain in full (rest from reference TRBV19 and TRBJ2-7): DGGITQSPKYLFRKEGQNVTLSCEQNLNHDAMYWYRQDPGQGLRLIYYSQIVNDFQKGDIAEGYSVSREKKESFPLTVTSAQKNPTAFYLCASRGVWTSGLFYEQYFGPGTRLTVT.

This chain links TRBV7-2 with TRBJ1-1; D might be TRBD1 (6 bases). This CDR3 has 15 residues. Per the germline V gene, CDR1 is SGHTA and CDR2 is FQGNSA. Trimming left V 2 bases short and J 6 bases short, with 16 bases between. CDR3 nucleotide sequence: TGTGCCAGCAGCTTATATTACGCAGGGGAGTCTGAAGCTTTCTTT. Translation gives CASSLYYAGESEAFF.

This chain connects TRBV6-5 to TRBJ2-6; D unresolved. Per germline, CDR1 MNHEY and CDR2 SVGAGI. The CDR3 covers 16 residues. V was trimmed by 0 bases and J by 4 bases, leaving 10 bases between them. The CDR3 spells CASSYSLAGGANVLTF. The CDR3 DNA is TGTGCCAGCAGTTACTCTTTGGCAGGAGGGGCCAACGTCCTGACTTTC.

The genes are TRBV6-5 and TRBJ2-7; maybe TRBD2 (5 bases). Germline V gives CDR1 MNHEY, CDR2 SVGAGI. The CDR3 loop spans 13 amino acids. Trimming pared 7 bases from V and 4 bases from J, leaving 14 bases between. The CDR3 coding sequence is TGTGCCAGCACCGACCCGGGAACTTACGAGCAGTACTTC. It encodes CASTDPGTYEQYF.

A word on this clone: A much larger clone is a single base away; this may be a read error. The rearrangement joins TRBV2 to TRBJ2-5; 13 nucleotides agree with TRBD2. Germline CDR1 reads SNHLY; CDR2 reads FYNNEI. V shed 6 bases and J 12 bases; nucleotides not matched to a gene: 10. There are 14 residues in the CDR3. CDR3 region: CASSYGTSGKPEYF. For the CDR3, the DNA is TGTGCCAGCAGCTATGGGACTAGCGGGAAGCCGGAGTACTTC.

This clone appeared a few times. The DNA for the CDR3 is TGTGCCAGCAGTTTACTGTCAGGGTGGCCCACTGAAGCTTTCTTT. Translated, it gives CASSLLSGWPTEAFF. V usage is TRBV28 and J usage is TRBJ1-1; D possibly corresponds to TRBD1 (5 bases). The germline V gene encodes CDR1 MDHEN and CDR2 SYDVKM. Trimming pared 2 bases from V and 4 bases from J, leaving 14 bases between. CDR3 length: 15 residues.

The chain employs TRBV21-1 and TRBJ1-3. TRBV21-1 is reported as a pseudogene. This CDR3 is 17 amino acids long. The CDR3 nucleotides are TGTGCCAGCAGCAAGCCCCTAATCTCTAACCTGGGGAACACCATATATTTT. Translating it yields CASSKPLISNLGNTIYF.

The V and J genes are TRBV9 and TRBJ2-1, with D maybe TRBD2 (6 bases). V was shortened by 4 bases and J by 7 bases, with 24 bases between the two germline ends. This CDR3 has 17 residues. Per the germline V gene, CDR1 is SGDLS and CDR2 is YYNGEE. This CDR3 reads CASSTPPGGKRFNEQFF. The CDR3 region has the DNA TGTGCCAGCAGCACCCCTCCGGGCGGGAAAAGGTTTAATGAGCAGTTCTTC.

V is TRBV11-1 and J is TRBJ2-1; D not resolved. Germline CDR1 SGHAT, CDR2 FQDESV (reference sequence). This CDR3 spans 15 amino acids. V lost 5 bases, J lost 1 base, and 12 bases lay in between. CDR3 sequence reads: CASSPLGVSYNEQFF. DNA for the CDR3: TGTGCCAGCAGCCCCCTCGGAGTGTCCTACAATGAGCAGTTCTTC.

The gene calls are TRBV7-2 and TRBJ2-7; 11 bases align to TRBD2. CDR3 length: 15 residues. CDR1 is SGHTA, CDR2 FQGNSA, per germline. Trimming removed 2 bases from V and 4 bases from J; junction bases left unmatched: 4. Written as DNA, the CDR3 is TGTGCCAGCAGCTTACCCACTAGCGGGAGTTACGAGCAGTACTTC. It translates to CASSLPTSGSYEQYF.

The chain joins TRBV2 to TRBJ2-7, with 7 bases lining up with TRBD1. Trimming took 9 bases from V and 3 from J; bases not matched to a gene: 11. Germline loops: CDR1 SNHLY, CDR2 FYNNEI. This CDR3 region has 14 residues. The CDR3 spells CASSHRDRSYEQYF. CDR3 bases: TGTGCCAGTAGCCACCGGGACAGAAGCTACGAGCAGTACTTC.

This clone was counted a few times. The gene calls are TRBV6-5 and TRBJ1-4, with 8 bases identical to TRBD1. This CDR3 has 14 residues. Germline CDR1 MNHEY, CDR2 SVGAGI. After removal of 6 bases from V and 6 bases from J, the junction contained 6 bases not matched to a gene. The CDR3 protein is CASRPLTGDEKLFF. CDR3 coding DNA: TGTGCCAGCAGACCCCTGACAGGGGATGAAAAACTGTTTTTT.

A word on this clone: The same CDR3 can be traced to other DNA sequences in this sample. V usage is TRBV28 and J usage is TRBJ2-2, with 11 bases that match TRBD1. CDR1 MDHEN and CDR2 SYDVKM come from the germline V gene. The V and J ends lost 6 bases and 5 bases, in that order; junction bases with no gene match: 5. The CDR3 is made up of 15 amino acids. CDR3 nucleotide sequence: TGTGCCAGCAGAAGCCGGGACAGGGGGACCGGGGAGCTGTTTTTT. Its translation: CASRSRDRGTGELFF.

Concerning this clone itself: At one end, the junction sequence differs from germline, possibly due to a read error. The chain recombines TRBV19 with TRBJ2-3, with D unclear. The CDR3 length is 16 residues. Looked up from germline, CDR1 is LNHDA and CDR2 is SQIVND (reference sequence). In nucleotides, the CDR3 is TGTGCCAGCAGTAAATCGCGGCAGGCTAGCACAGATACGCAGTATTTT. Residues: CASSKSRQASTDTQYF.

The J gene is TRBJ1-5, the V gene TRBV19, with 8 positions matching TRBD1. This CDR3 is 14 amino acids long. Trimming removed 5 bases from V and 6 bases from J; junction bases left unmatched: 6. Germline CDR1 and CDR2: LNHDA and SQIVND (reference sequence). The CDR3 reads CASSPRTGSQPQHF. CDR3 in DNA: TGTGCCAGTAGTCCAAGGACAGGGAGTCAGCCCCAGCATTTT.

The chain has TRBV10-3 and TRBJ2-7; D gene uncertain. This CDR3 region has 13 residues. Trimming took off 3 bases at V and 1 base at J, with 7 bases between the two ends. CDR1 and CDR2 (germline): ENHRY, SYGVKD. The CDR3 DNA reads TGTGCCATCAGTGAACCCCCATCCTACGAGCAGTACTTC. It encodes CAISEPPSYEQYF.